Listed below are T cell receptor beta chains from one sample, sequenced in a study of high-grade serous ovarian cancer treatment subgroups. Profiled with immunoSEQ multiplex PCR; TCRdb holds only in-frame clones, not every one. The data show approximately 36,000 clones, about four fifths seen once. The sequenced material came from tumor tissue. These receptor sequences come from a human donor with high-grade serous ovarian cancer. Each CDR3 is given with its conserved first and last residue. The order of the fields is J gene, D gene, clone size, V gene, CDR3 DNA, CDR3 protein. D genes are given only for firm matches. Rows may omit the clone size; those that give it use once, few, many or a size class.

TRBJ2-6 | NA | NA | TRBV7-2 | TGTGCCAGCAGCTTAGCTGGGGCCAACGTCCTGACTTTC | CASSLAGANVLTF
TRBJ1-2 | NA | NA | TRBV10-3 | TGTGCCATCAGTGAGTCTGGGGGGTCCTATGGCTACACCTTC | CAISESGGSYGYTF
TRBJ1-1 | NA | NA | TRBV28 | TGTGCCAGCAGTTTACACGGCGGCGCGGGCACTGAAGCTTTCTTT | CASSLHGGAGTEAFF
TRBJ1-1 | NA | few | TRBV5-1 | TGCGCCAGCAGCTCTTTACCGGGGACCACTGAAGCTTTCTTT | CASSSLPGTTEAFF
TRBJ1-2 | NA | NA | TRBV5-1 | TGCGCCAGCAGCTTGGCCGGCAGGGACTATGGCTACACCTTC | CASSLAGRDYGYTF
TRBJ1-3 | NA | NA | TRBV5-1 | TGCGCCAGCACCCCCGGGGGCGCTGGAAACACCATATATTTT | CASTPGGAGNTIYF
TRBJ1-4 | NA | NA | TRBV11-2 | TGTGCCAGCAGCTTAGGGTTTGGGGGGGCGACGGAAAAACTGTTTTTT | CASSLGFGGATEKLFF
TRBJ1-1 | NA | NA | TRBV6-5 | TGTGCCAGCACGCGGAATTCGGCAAGCACTGAAGCTTTCTTT | CASTRNSASTEAFF
TRBJ1-5 | NA | NA | TRBV19 | TGTGCCAGTAGTATATACCGAGATCAGCCCCAGCATTTT | CASSIYRDQPQHF
TRBJ2-1 | TRBD2 | NA | TRBV5-1 | TGCGCCAGCAGCCGGGGGGGCGCGGACAATGAGCAGTTCTTC | CASSRGGADNEQFF
TRBJ2-2 | TRBD2 | NA | TRBV4-3 | TGCGCCAGCAGCACTCGGTCGGGGCGACTAGCGGGCGGGGAGCTGTTTTTT | CASSTRSGRLAGGELFF
TRBJ1-1 | NA | NA | TRBV30 | TGTGCCTGGAGGCGACCACCCCTCGCTGAAGCTTTCTTT | CAWRRPPLAEAFF
TRBJ1-5 | NA | NA | TRBV5-6 | TGTGCCAGCAGCTACTTCACGGGTTTCAGCAATCAGCCCCAGCATTTT | CASSYFTGFSNQPQHF
TRBJ2-3 | NA | NA | TRBV28 | TGTGCCAGCAGTTCGGACGGTCTAAACACAGATACGCAGTATTTT | CASSSDGLNTDTQYF
TRBJ1-1 | NA | NA | TRBV11-3 | TGTGCCAGCAGCCTATATATCGACGGGGGAGGAATGAACACTGAAGCTTTCTTT | CASSLYIDGGGMNTEAFF
TRBJ2-7 | NA | NA | TRBV7-8 | TGTGCCAGCAGCTCCGGACACCCCTACGAGCAGTACTTC | CASSSGHPYEQYF
TRBJ1-1 | NA | NA | TRBV30 | TGTGCCTTCTCCCGACGGAAGACTAACACTGAAGCTTTCTTT | CAFSRRKTNTEAFF
TRBJ2-3 | TRBD2 | NA | TRBV7-2 | TGTGCCAGCAGCTTAGGGTGGGGACTAGCGGGATCAGATACGCAGTATTTT | CASSLGWGLAGSDTQYF
TRBJ2-4 | TRBD2 | NA | TRBV2 | TGTGCCAGCAGTCCCTCGGGGGGGCTTGACATTCAGTACTTC | CASSPSGGLDIQYF
TRBJ2-7 | TRBD1 | NA | TRBV6-5 | TGTGCCAGCAGCCAAACAGGGGGCCGGCAGTACGAGCAGTACTTC | CASSQTGGRQYEQYF
TRBJ1-4 | NA | NA | TRBV9 | TGTGCCAGCAGCGTAGGGCCCCTTAGGGCAGGGGATTTGGAAAAACTGTTTTTT | CASSVGPLRAGDLEKLFF
TRBJ2-4 | NA | few | TRBV28 | TGTGCCAGCAGGAAGGAATCCTTAGCCAAAAACATTCAGTACTTC | CASRKESLAKNIQYF
TRBJ1-4 | TRBD1 | NA | TRBV5-4 | TGTGCCAGCAGCCCACGACAGGGGACTAATGAAAAACTGTTTTTT | CASSPRQGTNEKLFF
TRBJ1-1 | NA | NA | TRBV6-6 | TGTGCCAGCAGTTACTCGACGGCGTACACTGAAGCTTTCTTT | CASSYSTAYTEAFF
TRBJ2-7 | TRBD2 | NA | TRBV4-3 | TGCGCCAGCAGCCCTTTTACTAGCGGGAGGCACGAGCAGTACTTC | CASSPFTSGRHEQYF
TRBJ2-2 | NA | NA | TRBV28 | TGTGCCAGCAGTTCCCCGACAGGACACACCGGGGAGCTGTTTTTT | CASSSPTGHTGELFF
TRBJ1-5 | NA | NA | TRBV4-3 | TGCGCCAGCAGCCAAGACGGAGGGCTTGGCCAGCCCCAGCATTTT | CASSQDGGLGQPQHF
TRBJ1-5 | NA | NA | TRBV18 | TGTGCCAGCTCACCTAGGCAGGGGATTACCCCGGGGCAGCCCCAGCATTTT | CASSPRQGITPGQPQHF
TRBJ2-1 | TRBD2 | NA | TRBV19 | TGTGCCAGTAGACAGAAAGCGGGAGTGAGCTCCTACAATGAGCAGTTCTTC | CASRQKAGVSSYNEQFF
TRBJ2-3 | NA | few | TRBV6-5 | TGTGCCAGCAGTTACCGCGGGGTCGGGAGCACAGATACGCAGTATTTT | CASSYRGVGSTDTQYF
TRBJ2-2 | NA | few | TRBV29-1 | TGCAGCGTTGAAGATGGAGTCGGGGAGCTGTTTTTT | CSVEDGVGELFF
TRBJ2-7 | NA | once | TRBV19 | TGTGCCAGTAGTATGGCAGTAACCTACGAGCAGTACTTC | CASSMAVTYEQYF
TRBJ1-3 | NA | once | TRBV30 | TGTGCCTGGAGTGTACCCCACAGGTCTGGAAACACCATATATTTT | CAWSVPHRSGNTIYF
TRBJ2-2 | NA | NA | TRBV9 | TGTGCCAGCAGCGCCCAGGGCGGCGGGGAGCTGTTTTTT | CASSAQGGGELFF
TRBJ2-7 | NA | once | TRBV29-1 | TGCAGCGTGGCTCCTGCTCCCAACGAGCAGTACTTC | CSVAPAPNEQYF
TRBJ2-7 | TRBD1 | NA | TRBV29-1 | TGCAGCCCAGCCAGGAACAGGGGGTTTACAGGGTACTTC | CSPARNRGFTGYF
TRBJ1-1 | NA | few | TRBV15 | TGTGCCACCAGCGGAGGGGGTGCGAACACTGAAGCTTTCTTT | CATSGGGANTEAFF
TRBJ1-5 | NA | once | TRBV19 | TGTGCCAGTAGTATAGCCTTTAGTCAGCCCCAGCATTTT | CASSIAFSQPQHF
TRBJ1-1 | NA | once | TRBV6-5 | TGTGCCAGCAGTGTCTTTAGGGGAGCGAACACTGAAGCTTTCTTT | CASSVFRGANTEAFF
TRBJ2-7 | TRBD1 | NA | TRBV10-3 | TGTGCCATCAGTGAGTCGACAGGGCAAGACGAGCAGTACTTC | CAISESTGQDEQYF
TRBJ1-2 | NA | once | TRBV28 | TGTGCCAGCAGTCCCGGGCTCAACTATGGCTACACCTTC | CASSPGLNYGYTF
TRBJ2-2 | TRBD1 | NA | TRBV2 | TGTGCCAGCAGTCCGACAGGGGACTACACCGGGGAGCTGTTTTTT | CASSPTGDYTGELFF
TRBJ1-2 | NA | NA | TRBV28 | TGTGCCAGCAGTTTCCGGGGAGACTATGGCTACACCTTC | CASSFRGDYGYTF
TRBJ2-1 | NA | NA | TRBV10-2 | TGCGCCAGCAGTGTACTAGCACGTGAGCAGTTCTTC | CASSVLAREQFF
TRBJ1-2 | NA | once | TRBV28 | TGTGCCAGCAGTTTGGCAACAGGGAATTTAGGGGGCTACACCTTC | CASSLATGNLGGYTF
TRBJ2-7 | TRBD2 | few | TRBV28 | TGTGCCAGCAGGGCTAGCGGGAGATACGAGCAGTACTTC | CASRASGRYEQYF
TRBJ2-7 | NA | NA | TRBV27 | TGTGCCAGCAGACCCGGGGGCAGCTCCTACGAGCAGTACTTC | CASRPGGSSYEQYF
TRBJ2-1 | NA | once | TRBV5-1 | TGCGCCAGCAGCTTAGGAGTGGTCAATGAGCAGTTCTTC | CASSLGVVNEQFF
TRBJ2-3 | TRBD2 | once | TRBV4-2 | TGTGCCAGCAGCCCCGCCCCAGCGGGAGCCGGAGATACGCAGTATTTT | CASSPAPAGAGDTQYF
TRBJ2-7 | NA | NA | TRBV6-5 | TGTGCCAGCAGTTACTCCCGTCTAGGAATCGAGCAGTACTTC | CASSYSRLGIEQYF
TRBJ1-5 | NA | once | TRBV18 | TGTGCCAGCTCACCAACAGGACGCGGCAATCAGCCCCAGCATTTT | CASSPTGRGNQPQHF
TRBJ2-1 | TRBD2 | NA | TRBV7-3 | TGTGCCAGCAGCTTAATAGCGGGAGATGGCGAGCAGTTCTTC | CASSLIAGDGEQFF